Sequencing of this TCR beta chain was carried out in a study of long-term antiretroviral therapy in people with HIV. Per germline, CDR1 WNHNN and CDR2 SYGVQD (reference sequence). The CDR3 has 14 amino acids. Germline trimming cut 0 bases from V and 8 bases from J; bases unmatched to any gene: 6. The table lists this clone with a count of one. Assay version v3.0 of immunoSEQ was used, and it was run at survey level. The target of sequencing was about 35,000-50,000 T-cell genomes per sample. TCRdb's table, derived via immunoSEQ multiplex PCR, lists solely in-frame clones and lacks some. The data show 25,000 or so clones, 93% seen once.

V and J are TRBV10-1 and TRBJ1-2; 7 bases align to TRBD1. This TCR derives from a man aged 40-49 years with HIV. This sample comprised unsorted PBMCs, obtained 6.2 years after starting antiretroviral therapy. CDR3 amino acids: CASSESATGVGYTF. As DNA, the CDR3 is TGCGCCAGCAGTGAGTCGGCTACAGGGGTCGGCTACACCTTC.